These 21 T cell receptor beta chains were all obtained from the same sample, sequenced in a study of cytomegalovirus exposure and HLA in healthy donors. The PCR was carried out with 60 Vbeta primers and 13 Jbeta primers. Sequencing was performed with immunoSEQ multiplex PCR; in TCRdb, only in-frame clones are kept and a portion is missing. Its clone listing holds around 100,000 clones. The sequenced sample was PBMCs. The receptor source for this set is a man in his thirties or forties in good health and CMV-seronegative.

V and J are TRBV5-6 and TRBJ2-7; 11 nucleotides agree with TRBD2. This CDR3 is 16 amino acids long. From germline, CDR1 is SGHDT and CDR2 YYEEEE. The junction had 7 bases not matched to a gene; V was cut back by 4 bases and J by 1 base. The CDR3 sequence: CASSATLAGASYEQYF. The CDR3 region has the DNA TGTGCCAGCAGCGCTACACTAGCGGGGGCTTCCTACGAGCAGTACTTC.

The V and J genes are TRBV2 and TRBJ1-5, with D unclear. The germline V gene encodes CDR1 SNHLY and CDR2 FYNNEI. Between the trimmed V and J ends, which lost 4 bases and 1 base, there was a span of 11 bases. This CDR3 comprises 15 residues. The DNA of the CDR3 is TGTGCCAGCAGTGCCTCGGGAAGAAGCAATCAGCCCCAGCATTTT. Residues: CASSASGRSNQPQHF.

The rearrangement links TRBV19 to TRBJ2-2; a possible D gene is TRBD1 (6 bases). Trimming pared 6 bases from V and 5 bases from J, leaving 16 bases between. CDR1 is LNHDA and CDR2 is SQIVND in the germline V gene (reference sequence). CDR3 length: 15 residues. The CDR3 loop reads CASSPGPRGTGELFF. CDR3 in DNA: TGTGCCAGTAGCCCCGGGCCGAGGGGGACCGGGGAGCTGTTTTTT.

The V call is TRBV5-6, the J call TRBJ2-5; D is perhaps TRBD1 (7 bases). V lost 4 bases and J lost 5, with 18 bases in between. The V gene's germline CDR1 is SGHDT and CDR2 YYEEEE. The CDR3 consists of 15 residues. The CDR3 sequence is CASSDTRGARETQYF. The CDR3 region has the DNA TGTGCCAGCAGCGATACCAGGGGGGCAAGGGAGACCCAGTACTTC. Based on the CDR3 plus reference TRBV5-6 and TRBJ2-5, the full variable domain is DAGVTQSPTHLIKTRGQQVTLRCSPKSGHDTVSWYQQALGQGPQFIFQYYEEEERQRGNFPDRFSGHQFPNYSSELNVNALLLGDSALYLCASSDTRGARETQYFGPGTRLLVL.

The CDR3 protein is CASGGWGWDEQYF. The CDR3 nucleotides are TGTGCCAGTGGGGGGTGGGGCTGGGACGAGCAGTACTTC. This chain uses TRBV9 with TRBJ2-7, with D perhaps matching TRBD2 (6 bases). Trimming removed 8 bases from V and 5 bases from J, with 17 bases in between. This CDR3 has 13 residues. The V gene's germline CDR1 is SGDLS and CDR2 YYNGEE.

This chain links TRBV20-1 with TRBJ1-5; unclear D gene. Per the germline V gene, CDR1 is DFQATT and CDR2 is SNEGSKA (reference sequence). V was clipped by 5 bases and J by 9 bases, with 11 bases between them. This CDR3 contains 11 residues. The CDR3 bases are TGCAGTGCTGTCGGGGAGGGGCCCCAGCATTTT. It codes for CSAVGEGPQHF.

The chain links TRBV4-2 to TRBJ2-2; the match to TRBD1 covers 10 bases. The CDR3 sequence is 16 residues long. Germline CDR1 and CDR2: LGHNA and YNFKEQ. After removal of 4 bases from V and 4 bases from J, the junction contained 6 bases not matched to a gene. DNA of the CDR3: TGTGCCAGCAGCCGGGACGGGACAGGGGCCACCGGGGAGCTGTTTTTT. Residues: CASSRDGTGATGELFF.

The rearrangement joins TRBV5-1 to TRBJ2-1; 8 positions agree with TRBD1. The J segment lost 12 bases and the V segment lost 2 bases, leaving 13 bases of the junction unmatched. Germline V CDR1 and CDR2: SGHRS, YFSETQ. CDR3 size: 15 residues. CDR3: CASSLRTGSTMRQFF. The CDR3 bases are TGCGCCAGCAGCTTACGGACAGGGAGCACAATGAGGCAGTTCTTC.

The rearrangement joins TRBV9 to TRBJ2-5; D might be TRBD2 (6 bases). Germline values: CDR1 SGDLS, CDR2 YYNGEE. V was pared by 1 base and J by 2 bases, with 12 bases between. The CDR3 runs to 15 residues. The CDR3: CASSVSWTIQETQYF. DNA of the CDR3: TGTGCCAGCAGCGTATCTTGGACTATACAAGAGACCCAGTACTTC.

The chain couples TRBV19 to TRBJ2-7; maybe TRBD1 (6 bases). The CDR3 is made up of 14 amino acids. Germline V gives CDR1 LNHDA, CDR2 SQIVND (reference sequence). V lost 4 bases, J lost 1 base, and 11 bases lay in between. CDR3 nucleotides: TGTGCCAGTAGTACCACAGGGAATTCCTACGAGCAGTACTTC. Protein product: CASSTTGNSYEQYF.

The CDR3 bases are TGTGCCAGCAGCCGACGCTTGGGCTCTGAAGCTTTCTTT. It specifies CASSRRLGSEAFF. The gene calls are TRBV9 and TRBJ1-1; D ambiguous. The V gene's germline CDR1 is SGDLS and CDR2 YYNGEE. The CDR3 runs to 13 residues. Trimming pared 4 bases from V and 6 bases from J, leaving 13 bases between.

The chain links TRBV5-1 to TRBJ1-1; D gene unclear. CDR1 and CDR2 from the germline V gene are SGHRS and YFSETQ. The CDR3 loop spans 16 amino acids. Trimming cost V 4 bases and J 0 bases, with 16 bases left between them. CDR3 nucleotide sequence: TGCGCCAGCAGCCCGTCACAGAAAATAATGAACACTGAAGCTTTCTTT. It is translated as CASSPSQKIMNTEAFF.

The chain has TRBV28 and TRBJ1-2, with D possibly TRBD1 on 6 matching bases. With 5 bases removed from V and 2 bases from J, the gap between germline ends came to 18 bases. Germline V CDR1 and CDR2: MDHEN, SYDVKM. CDR3 length: 16 amino acids. The CDR3 DNA follows: TGTGCCAGCAGTCCCCCGGGACAAGGGTTAAACTATGGCTACACCTTC. Translation gives CASSPPGQGLNYGYTF.

V gene TRBV11-3 combines with J gene TRBJ2-1, with D possibly matching TRBD1 (6 bases). Germline assignment: CDR1 SGHNT and CDR2 YENEEA. The CDR3 has 16 amino acids. V was clipped by 5 bases and J by 4 bases, with 18 bases between them. This CDR3 reads CASSPGGSIYYNEQFF. The CDR3 region has the DNA TGTGCCAGCAGCCCTGGGGGCAGCATCTATTACAATGAGCAGTTCTTC.

V usage is TRBV7-6 and J usage is TRBJ1-1; D possibly corresponds to TRBD1 (5 bases). Germline values: CDR1 SGHVS, CDR2 FNYEAQ. The CDR3 runs 13 residues. V shed 5 bases and J shed 1 base, with 8 bases lying between them. The CDR3: CASSAGQNTEAFF. The CDR3 region has the DNA TGTGCCAGCAGCGCAGGACAGAACACTGAAGCTTTCTTT.

This chain joins TRBV5-1 and TRBJ2-3; D unclear. This CDR3 has 12 residues. Trimming took 4 bases from V and 3 from J, leaving 6 bases between them. Germline CDR1 and CDR2: SGHRS and YFSETQ. CDR3 region: CASSVNTDTQYF. The CDR3 DNA sequence: TGCGCCAGCAGCGTTAATACAGATACGCAGTATTTT.

V and J are TRBV11-2 and TRBJ2-3; 7 nucleotides align to TRBD2. The trim removed 5 bases at V and 0 bases at J, leaving 11 bases unmatched. The germline gives CDR1 SGHAT, CDR2 FQNNGV. The CDR3 loop spans 17 amino acids. CDR3 residues: CASSPPSSGLSTDTQYF. CDR3 in DNA: TGTGCCAGCAGCCCCCCTAGTAGCGGGCTAAGCACAGATACGCAGTATTTT. Full variable domain (rest looked up from reference TRBV11-2 and TRBJ2-3): EAGVAQSPRYKIIEKRQSVAFWCNPISGHATLYWYQQILGQGPKLLIQFQNNGVVDDSQLPKDRFSAERLKGVDSTLKIQPAKLEDSAVYLCASSPPSSGLSTDTQYFGPGTRLTVL.

V is TRBV30 and J is TRBJ2-7; 7 nucleotides align to TRBD2. CDR3 size: 16 residues. CDR1 and CDR2 (germline): GTSNPN, SVGIG (reference sequence). V shed 2 bases and J 3 bases; nucleotides not matched to a gene: 13. This chain's CDR3 is CAWSSLRRAGFYEQYF. The CDR3 coding sequence is TGTGCCTGGAGTTCCCTGAGGCGAGCGGGGTTCTACGAGCAGTACTTC.

A remark on this clone: At one boundary the junction diverges from the germline segment, which might be a read error. This chain connects TRBV2 to TRBJ2-7, with 8 bases matching TRBD1. The germline V gene has CDR1 SNHLY and CDR2 FYNNEI. This CDR3 contains 11 residues. Here the CDR3 DNA reads TGTGCCAGCAGTGAGCCGGGACAGGAGACTTTC. This translates into CASSEPGQETF.

The chain recombines TRBV20-1 with TRBJ2-3; D may be TRBD2 (5 bases). CDR1 is DFQATT, CDR2 SNEGSKA, per germline (reference sequence). V lost 6 bases to trimming and J lost 6 bases, with 10 bases between them. The CDR3 is 11 amino acids. This CDR3 is CSAEGGDTQYF. CDR3 DNA sequence: TGCAGTGCCGAGGGCGGGGATACGCAGTATTTT.

The genes are TRBV4-2 and TRBJ1-2; D is uncertain. CDR3 length equals 14 residues. V gave up 0 bases and J gave up 8 bases, with 13 bases separating them. CDR1 and CDR2 (germline): LGHNA, YNFKEQ. CDR3 loop: CASSQDRHNGGYTF. CDR3 sequence (DNA): TGTGCCAGCAGCCAAGATCGCCACAACGGGGGCTACACCTTC.